Below, one T cell receptor beta chain is given with its context. This entry comes from a study of CD8+ T cells in alopecia areata. The CDR3 totals 12 residues. Trimming removed 3 bases from V and 1 base from J, with 6 bases in between. Germline-derived CDR1 and CDR2 are GTSNPN and SVGIG (reference sequence). Reverse transcribed after extraction, RNA yielded cDNA as the sequencing template. Data came from immunoSEQ multiplex PCR; TCRdb stores just in-frame clones and leaves some out. The sample records 150,000 to 200,000 clones, around 63% being singletons. The chain uses TRBV30 and TRBJ1-1; D is unresolved. The sequencing used CD4+ T cells sorted from blood, collected at week 0. This clonotype was sampled from a human donor with alopecia areata. In nucleotides, the CDR3 is TGTGCCTGGAGCTGGCAGAACACTGAAGCTTTCTTT. Translating gives CAWSWQNTEAFF.